A single sample gave rise to the 3 T cell receptor beta chains below, sequenced in a study of early stage breast cancer tumors (dated by TCRdb to about 2017). Library preparation used the immunoSEQ multiplex PCR assay. The clones in this table, taken by TCRdb from immuneACCESS, are in-frame only. Not every clone is retained; where verified, under half of the shortfall comes from an unresolved V gene, and the cause of the rest is unknown. Here the sample has approximately 39,000 clones; 70% to 85% occur a single time. In total, the top ten clones hold roughly 6.1% of the sample. Material for sequencing was blood. The receptors stem from a person in their sixties with breast cancer.

J is TRBJ1-1 and V is TRBV25-1; TRBD1 matches 7 bases. CDR1 is MGHDK and CDR2 is SYGVNS in the germline V gene. The CDR3 is 16 amino acids. V was clipped by 6 bases and J by 2 bases; unmatched bases: 12. CDR3 protein: CASRPRGRGVNTEAFF. The CDR3 DNA follows: TGTGCCAGCAGACCTAGGGGGCGAGGGGTAAACACTGAAGCTTTCTTT.

The V gene is TRBV5-4, the J gene TRBJ2-2; D is unresolved. V was shortened by 0 bases and J by 4 bases, with 7 bases between the two germline ends. Looked up from germline, CDR1 is SGHNT and CDR2 is YYREEE (reference sequence). The CDR3 loop spans 14 amino acids. The CDR3 sequence is CASSLVGTTGELFF. As DNA, the CDR3 is TGTGCCAGCAGCTTGGTGGGTACCACCGGGGAGCTGTTTTTT.

This clone appeared once. V usage is TRBV4-1 and J usage is TRBJ2-3, with 8 bases matching TRBD1. Germline assignment: CDR1 MGHRA and CDR2 YSYEKL. V lost 4 bases and J lost 2; bases outside the gene matches: 11. This CDR3 is 17 amino acids long. CDR3 region: CASSLGTGGNPTDTQYF. The CDR3 DNA reads TGCGCCAGCAGCCTCGGGACAGGTGGAAACCCCACAGATACGCAGTATTTT.